Below, 14 T cell receptor beta chains from the same sample are listed, as sequenced in a study of T cells in Graves' hyperthyroidism and ophthalmopathy. Amplification yielded TCR beta CDR3 regions, with RNA transcripts as the source. The TCR CDR3 first-round RT-PCR relied on the HTBI primer set. TCRdb called the multiplex PCR reads again in MiXCR, with one record for every CDR3 protein. The table shows about 720,000 distinct CDR3 sequences, with 15% to 20% occurring only once. Sequencing input: blood. The receptors derive from a man aged 18 to 30 with Graves' hyperthyroidism.

The rearrangement uses TRBV4-3 and TRBJ2-7; 7 positions agree with TRBD2. V dropped 1 base and J dropped 2; count of bases not matched to a gene: 8. The CDR3 extends over 16 amino acids. CDR1 is LGHNA, CDR2 YSLEER, per germline. The CDR3: CASSQGEGAATYEQYF. The CDR3 DNA reads as TGCGCCAGCAGCCAAGGGGAGGGAGCTGCTACCTACGAGCAGTACTTC.

The table lists this clonotype with many counts. CDR3 protein: CASSGPGHSEQFF. The CDR3 region has the DNA TGTGCCAGCAGCGGACCGGGACACTCTGAGCAGTTCTTC. V is TRBV7-3 and J is TRBJ2-1; possible D gene TRBD1, 6 bases. V was trimmed by 5 bases and J by 9 bases, leaving 14 bases between them. The V gene's germline CDR1 is SGHTA and CDR2 FQGTGA. CDR3 size: 13 residues.

The CDR3 reads CASSIATGDYEQYF. DNA for the CDR3: TGTGCCAGTAGTATAGCTACAGGGGACTACGAGCAGTACTTC. The chain carries TRBV19 and TRBJ2-7, with TRBD1 matching over 7 bases. Per germline, CDR1 LNHDA and CDR2 SQIVND (reference sequence). The CDR3 covers 14 residues. V dropped 1 base and J dropped 3; count of bases not matched to a gene: 3.

Worth noting for this clonotype: This may come from a read error, since a much larger clone is one base off. The V and J genes are TRBV20-1 and TRBJ2-7; the match to TRBD2 covers 10 bases. Germline V CDR1 and CDR2: DFQATT, SNEGSKA (reference sequence). Trimming took 6 bases from V and 9 from J; bases not matched to a gene: 20. The CDR3 has 16 residues. The CDR3, as DNA: TGCAGTGCCAACTCACTAAGCGGGAGGGCCGCAACCGGGCAGTACTTC. It codes for CSANSLSGRAATGQYF.

This chain uses TRBV2 with TRBJ2-1, with 8 nucleotides matching TRBD1. V gave up 5 bases and J gave up 6 bases; unmatched junction bases: 6. CDR3 length: 14 residues. CDR1 is SNHLY and CDR2 is FYNNEI in the germline V gene. CDR3 amino acids: CASSPGQVVNEQFF. The CDR3 coding sequence is TGTGCCAGCAGTCCGGGACAGGTGGTCAATGAGCAGTTCTTC.

This chain connects TRBV19 to TRBJ2-2; TRBD1 aligns across 7 bases. V dropped 3 bases and J dropped 5; count of bases not matched to a gene: 6. Germline V gene data show CDR1 as LNHDA and CDR2 as SQIVND (reference sequence). The CDR3 runs to 15 residues. The CDR3 DNA sequence: TGTGCCAGTAGTATGGACAGGTCAGGAACCGGGGAGCTGTTTTTT. Encoded protein: CASSMDRSGTGELFF.

This clonotype was picked up many times. The V call is TRBV12-3 or TRBV12-4, the J call TRBJ2-1; the D gene could be TRBD1 or TRBD2 (5 bases each). CDR3 size: 13 residues. Trimming took off 7 bases at V and 7 bases at J, with 14 bases between the two ends. The CDR3 DNA sequence: TGTGCCAGCACCAACTTGGGGGTGAATGAGCAGTTCTTC. Encoded protein: CASTNLGVNEQFF.

The chain recombines TRBV29-1 with TRBJ2-5, with D perhaps TRBD1 or TRBD2 (6 bases each). This CDR3 is built from 12 residues. Germline V gives CDR1 SQVTM, CDR2 ANQGSEA. V was clipped by 7 bases and J by 6 bases, with 15 bases between them. The CDR3 coding sequence is TGCAGCGGGGGGGACAATAAGCAGACCCAGTACTTC. It yields the protein CSGGDNKQTQYF.

This clonotype came up many times. V usage is TRBV10-3 and J usage is TRBJ2-1; D may be TRBD2 (6 bases). From germline, CDR1 is ENHRY and CDR2 SYGVKD. The V end was cut by 8 bases, the J end by 6 bases, with 11 bases between. CDR3 length equals 12 residues. The CDR3 coding sequence is TGTGCCATCCTAGGGACTGGCAATGAGCAGTTCTTC. It translates to CAILGTGNEQFF.

This clonotype has more than one count but fewer than ten. One end of the junction fails to match germline, which may point to a read error. This chain uses TRBV6-1 with TRBJ1-2; D uncertain. The CDR3 has 12 amino acids. The germline CDR1 and CDR2 sequences are MNHNS and SASEGT. The CDR3 DNA reads TGTGCCAGCAGGGCTACAGTGGCAGGCTGCACCTTC. As protein: CASRATVAGCTF.

The V and J genes are TRBV5-5 and TRBJ2-7; D remains ambiguous. The V gene lost 7 bases and the J gene lost 0 bases, with 11 bases spanning the gap. This CDR3 is built from 13 residues. Per the germline V gene, CDR1 is SGHKS and CDR2 is YYEKEE (reference sequence). The CDR3 DNA is TGTGCCAGCGGGGTCAGGATCTCCTACGAGCAGTACTTC. It specifies CASGVRISYEQYF.

Note on this clonotype: Because it lacks the conserved phenylalanine or tryptophan at the end, this CDR3 is likely a read error. Written as DNA, the CDR3 is TGTGCCAGCAGTTCCGCGGGAGAGGATACACAGACCCAGTACCTC. As protein: CASSSAGEDTQTQYL. The chain recombines TRBV6-2 or TRBV6-3 with TRBJ2-5, with 7 nucleotides matching TRBD2. Germline V lookup: CDR1 MNHEY, CDR2 SVGEGT. The V segment lost 4 bases and the J segment 6 bases; nucleotides outside the gene matches: 11. The CDR3 has 15 amino acids.

This clonotype was detected only a few times. The chain recombines TRBV5-1 with TRBJ2-4, with TRBD1 matching over 8 bases. The V gene end was trimmed by 4 bases and the J gene end by 8 bases; junction bases not matched to a gene: 5. The germline V gene encodes CDR1 SGHRS and CDR2 YFSETQ. The CDR3 covers 13 residues. In nucleotides, the CDR3 is TGCGCCAGCAGCGGCGGACAGGGTGACATTCAGTACTTC. Protein: CASSGGQGDIQYF.

The chain recombines TRBV11-2 with TRBJ2-7; no firm D call. Trimming removed 2 bases from V and 6 bases from J, with 11 bases in between. The length of the CDR3 is 13 residues. Per the germline V gene, CDR1 is SGHAT and CDR2 is FQNNGV. CDR3 nucleotides: TGTGCCAGCAGCTTAATGGTAGGACGCGAGCAGTACTTC. Its protein is CASSLMVGREQYF.